The rows below give T cell receptor beta chains drawn from one sample of a study of technical replicates of blood from several donors. Method: immunoSEQ multiplex PCR; TCRdb's copy keeps in-frame clones and lacks some. The sample has almost 90,000 clones, 95% seen once. Sequenced: T cells isolated from PBMCs. The source of these receptors is a human donor in good health. The CDR3 runs from the conserved cysteine through the conserved F or W. The D gene is left open where the match is weak. Where a row states a size, it is once, few, many or the class of an expanded clone; other rows omit it.

D gene,J gene,V gene,clone size,CDR3 DNA,CDR3 protein
NA,TRBJ2-7,TRBV5-4,NA,TGTGCCAGCAGCTGGGGGGTTGGCTCCTACGAGCAGTACTTC,CASSWGVGSYEQYF
TRBD1,TRBJ2-7,TRBV19,NA,TGTGCCAGTAGTATAGGGCAGGGGGCCGTCCACGAGCAGTACTTC,CASSIGQGAVHEQYF
NA,TRBJ1-1,TRBV6-5,NA,TGTGCCAGCAGTTACCATCGGGACACTGAAGCTTTCTTT,CASSYHRDTEAFF
TRBD2,TRBJ2-1,TRBV28,NA,TGTGCCAGCAGGTGGAGCGGGAGCGGCTACAATGAGCAGTTCTTC,CASRWSGSGYNEQFF
NA,TRBJ2-2,TRBV9,NA,TGTGCCAGCAGCATTTTAAACACCGGGGAGCTGTTTTTT,CASSILNTGELFF
NA,TRBJ2-7,TRBV27,NA,TGTGCCAGCAGTTTTAGTAGCGGTACTCTTATTTACGAGCAGTACTTC,CASSFSSGTLIYEQYF
NA,TRBJ1-1,TRBV4-1,NA,TGCGCCAGCAGCTGGGGGCTCGACATGAACACTGAAGCTTTCTTT,CASSWGLDMNTEAFF
NA,TRBJ1-4,TRBV29-1,NA,TGCAGCGCGGCGGGGAATGAAAAACTGTTTTTT,CSAAGNEKLFF
NA,TRBJ2-5,TRBV25-1,NA,TGTGCCAGCAGTGAACCGGGTGAGACCCAGTACTTC,CASSEPGETQYF
NA,TRBJ2-7,TRBV27,NA,TGTGCCAGCAGCCTTGGACAGAACTACGAGCAGTACTTC,CASSLGQNYEQYF
TRBD2,TRBJ2-1,TRBV11-2,NA,TGTGCCAGCAGCGCCAGCGGGACCTCCTACAATGAGCAGTTCTTC,CASSASGTSYNEQFF
NA,TRBJ2-7,TRBV30,NA,TGTGCCTGGAGCGAGAGACAGCTCGAGCAGTACTTC,CAWSERQLEQYF
NA,TRBJ2-1,TRBV7-2,NA,TGTGCCAGCAGCCAATTGCGGGCCTTCACTGAGCAGTTCTTC,CASSQLRAFTEQFF
TRBD2,TRBJ2-1,TRBV15,few,TGTGCCACCAGCAGGGATGCGGGTCGACTAGCGGGAGGGTACAATGAGCAGTTCTTC,CATSRDAGRLAGGYNEQFF
TRBD1,TRBJ2-7,TRBV9,NA,TGTGCCAGCAGCAACCGGGACAGGGTCAACGAGCAGTACTTC,CASSNRDRVNEQYF
TRBD2,TRBJ2-1,TRBV28,NA,TGTGCCAGCAGATGGGGGTTAGCGGGAGGGCGCCGGAATGAGCAGTTCTTC,CASRWGLAGGRRNEQFF
NA,TRBJ2-7,TRBV7-2,few,TGTGCCAGCAGCTTATACGGGGTTTCTAGGGGGGAGCAGTACTTC,CASSLYGVSRGEQYF
TRBD1,TRBJ2-1,TRBV11-3,NA,TGTGCCAGCAGCTACCCCGGGACAGAGGGCTTCAATGAGCAGTTCTTC,CASSYPGTEGFNEQFF
NA,TRBJ2-1,TRBV19,NA,TGTGCCAGTAAGGCTCTAGGAGAGTACTCCTACAATGAGCAGTTCTTC,CASKALGEYSYNEQFF
NA,TRBJ2-4,TRBV5-1,NA,TGCGCCAGCAGCTTGATATACGGGGGAGTTTCGGCGAACATTCAGTACTTC,CASSLIYGGVSANIQYF
NA,TRBJ2-7,TRBV9,NA,TGTGCCAGCAGCGTAGAGGGCGGGGAACACTACGAGCAGTACTTC,CASSVEGGEHYEQYF
NA,TRBJ1-4,TRBV28,NA,TGTGCCAGCAGTTTTACTTCACAGATCAATGAAAAACTGTTTTTT,CASSFTSQINEKLFF
NA,TRBJ2-7,TRBV19,NA,TGTGCCAGTAGTATAGCGTGGCAGGGTCTCTACGAGCAGTACTTC,CASSIAWQGLYEQYF
NA,TRBJ2-7,TRBV30,NA,TGTGCCTGGAGTAGTGCCAGCTGGAGTGAGCAGTACTTC,CAWSSASWSEQYF
NA,TRBJ1-2,TRBV29-1,NA,TGCAGCGTTGAAGACGTACAGGGAGCTAACTATGGCTACACCTTC,CSVEDVQGANYGYTF
NA,TRBJ1-1,TRBV4-3,NA,TGCGCCAGCAGCCAAGATCTGGTAGGGGGTCGGACTGAAGCTTTCTTT,CASSQDLVGGRTEAFF
NA,TRBJ2-7,TRBV19,NA,TGTGCCAGTAGTGACAGCTACGAGCAGTACTTC,CASSDSYEQYF
NA,TRBJ2-7,TRBV4-1,NA,TGCGCCAGCAGCCAAGGAGACTCTTCCTACGAGCAGTACTTC,CASSQGDSSYEQYF
NA,TRBJ2-1,TRBV19,NA,TGTGCCAGTAGAGCATTCGGGGAGAATGAGCAGTTCTTC,CASRAFGENEQFF
TRBD2,TRBJ2-1,TRBV6-4,NA,TGTGCCAGCAGTGACGAGACTAGCGGCCGAAGCTCCTACAATGAGCAGTTCTTC,CASSDETSGRSSYNEQFF
NA,TRBJ2-5,TRBV5-1,NA,TGCGCCAGTCAGGGGCTGGGAGAGACCCAGTACTTC,CASQGLGETQYF
NA,TRBJ2-5,TRBV28,NA,TGTGCCAGCAGCTGGACAGATCAAGAGACCCAGTACTTC,CASSWTDQETQYF
TRBD2,TRBJ2-1,TRBV4-2,NA,TGTGCCAGCAGCCAAGGCTTGGGAGCGGGAGGTCCGAGCTCCTACAATGAGCAGTTCTTC,CASSQGLGAGGPSSYNEQFF
NA,TRBJ1-3,TRBV2,NA,TGTGCCAGCAGTGGTGAGGTGAAAGGAAACACCATATATTTT,CASSGEVKGNTIYF
TRBD1,TRBJ1-5,TRBV7-6,NA,TGTGCCAGCAGCCAAGGACAGGGAAGACAGCCCCAGCATTTT,CASSQGQGRQPQHF
TRBD2,TRBJ2-1,TRBV9,NA,TGTGCCAGCAGCGTTGGACTAGCGGGAGCCTACAATGAGCAGTTCTTC,CASSVGLAGAYNEQFF
TRBD2,TRBJ2-3,TRBV11-3,once,TGTGCCAGCAGCGATTTCCGGGGACTAGAAGGCACAGATACGCAGTATTTT,CASSDFRGLEGTDTQYF
TRBD1,TRBJ2-1,TRBV7-3,NA,TGTGCCAGCAGCTTAGGGACAGGGTACAATGAGCAGTTCTTC,CASSLGTGYNEQFF
NA,TRBJ2-7,TRBV27,NA,TGTGCCAGCAGTTTATCGTCTATGTCTGGCTACGAGCAGTACTTC,CASSLSSMSGYEQYF
TRBD1,TRBJ2-1,TRBV15,NA,TGTGCCACCAGCAGAGTATGGGACAGGGTGGACCCCAATGAGCAGTTCTTC,CATSRVWDRVDPNEQFF
TRBD2,TRBJ2-7,TRBV27,NA,TGTGCCAGCAGTTTAGTAGCGGGAACCTACGAGCAGTACTTC,CASSLVAGTYEQYF
TRBD1,TRBJ1-4,TRBV2,NA,TGTGCCAGCGGACGGACAGGGCCCAATAATGAAAAACTGTTTTTT,CASGRTGPNNEKLFF
NA,TRBJ1-1,TRBV21-1,once,TGTGCCAGCAGCAAAGGTGGCAGGGGGGTGAACACTGAAGCTTTCTTT,CASSKGGRGVNTEAFF
TRBD2,TRBJ2-7,TRBV27,NA,TGTGCCAGCAGTCCTATTAGCGGGAGGGCCAATGAGCAGTACTTC,CASSPISGRANEQYF
NA,TRBJ1-2,TRBV6-1,NA,TGTGCCAGCAGTGAAGTCGTACAGGGCCCCGAGGGCTACACCTTC,CASSEVVQGPEGYTF
TRBD1,TRBJ2-7,TRBV29-1,NA,TGCAGCGTTGCGGAGGGACAGGGTCTTCACGAGCAGTACTTC,CSVAEGQGLHEQYF
TRBD1,TRBJ1-5,TRBV7-2,NA,TGTGCCAGCAGCTATGGACAGGGGATAGGGAATCAGCCCCAGCATTTT,CASSYGQGIGNQPQHF
TRBD1,TRBJ1-1,TRBV29-1,NA,TGCAGCGTTGAAGAGGGACAGCTTTCCACTGAAGCTTTCTTT,CSVEEGQLSTEAFF
TRBD1,TRBJ2-7,TRBV18,NA,TGTGCCAGCTCACCACAGGGACAGGGCTACGAGCAGTACTTC,CASSPQGQGYEQYF
TRBD2,TRBJ2-5,TRBV11-3,NA,TGTGCCAGCACTGCCGGGACTAGAGAGACCCAGTACTTC,CASTAGTRETQYF
NA,TRBJ2-5,TRBV10-3,NA,TGTGCCATCAGTGAGACAGGGAACCAAGAGACCCAGTACTTC,CAISETGNQETQYF
NA,TRBJ2-5,TRBV11-2,NA,TGTGCCAGCAGCCGGACACCTCAAGAGACCCAGTACTTC,CASSRTPQETQYF
TRBD1,TRBJ2-7,TRBV5-1,NA,TGCGCCAGCTCCGGGGGGACAGGGACTTCCTACGAGCAGTACTTC,CASSGGTGTSYEQYF
NA,TRBJ1-2,TRBV6-1,NA,TGTGCCAGCAGTGATTTTGGGCCAGCTAACTATGGCTACACCTTC,CASSDFGPANYGYTF